The T cell receptor beta chain under discussion was sequenced for a study of shared clonotypes between healthy human individuals (dated by TCRdb to between 2020 and 2021). At the level of the whole study: A few men and two women, aged 18 to 49 years, made up the cohort. Libraries were prepared and TCR repertoires were sequenced by different laboratories using diverse techniques, in order to increase sequencing depth and limit assay-specific biases. For each donor, CD4 naive and CD4 memory were each run on three plates, CD8 naive on two plates, and CD8 memory on one plate. To estimate repertoire size and how much clonotype sharing occurs between individuals, the study deeply sequenced the blood TCR repertoires of roughly 5 healthy adults. Each donor's leukapheresis produced roughly between about 0.9 and 9.5 billion PBMCs.

CD8 naive samples were CD45RO-negative cells positively selected for CCR7, giving a CD45RA+CCR7+ population that excluded TemRA cells. Healthy HIV-negative adults with no recently reported acute infections or vaccinations were included as donors. All donors were Caucasian adults living in Nashville, Tennessee, USA. Blood was collected by leukapheresis, and PBMCs were isolated by Ficoll-Histopaque density gradient centrifugation and then cryopreserved in liquid nitrogen vapor phase. Analytical flow cytometry was used to check the purity and quantity of every magnetically sorted T cell population. Genomic DNA was isolated from each sorted fraction and quantified by UV absorbance on a Nanodrop 2000c. General conclusions and limits of the study: Estimated clonotype richness was generally larger for naive than for memory subsets. Because the study included only a small number of donors, the genetic and exposure-history diversity represented was limited. Incomplete sequencing was indicated by rarefaction of sorted-subset datasets, despite the large sequencing depth. Clonotypes shared by all four sorted-subset donors showed higher generation probabilities than non-shared clonotypes. When a handful of donors were compared, the shared fraction of clonotypes was about 5.4% for naive CD4, 3.5% to 4% for naive CD8, more than 2% for memory CD4, and around 0.4% for memory CD8. Pairwise subsampling led to the expectation that sequencing depth would affect the degree of clonotype sharing among donors. Sampling was restricted to blood, and TCR repertoires in tissues likely differ from the TCR repertoires found in blood.

The CDR3 has 15 amino acids, counting the end cysteine and phenylalanine. The sequence is cut down to CDR3 DNA, 45 bases in frame from base 1. V was cut back by 0 bases and J by 4 bases, leaving a gap of 13 bases between them. Via the germline V gene, CDR1 is MGHRA and CDR2 YSYEKL. Using the deep immunoSEQ assay, TCR CDR3 regions were amplified from genomic DNA by multiplex PCR. Extracted genomic DNA from each cell subset was distributed evenly across all wells of several immunoSEQ 96-well plates, and each plate was treated as a replicate. For sorted subsets, approximately 0.2 ug of genomic DNA, equivalent to roughly 33,000 T cell genomes, went into each replicate PCR. The purified libraries were quantified using a Qubit 3.0 fluorometer, sized with a Bioanalyzer 2100, and then quantified again using the KAPA Library Quantification kit. Every immunoSEQ 96-well plate was sequenced on a dedicated single-read 150-cycle Illumina NextSeq 550 flow cell. The paper's processing steps were these. Because the immunoSEQ output included only junctional sequences and no quality scores, the filtering could not be the same as the filtering used for full-length reads. To assign V/J genes and CDR3, sequences were annotated against IMGT germline references using PyIR, a Python wrapper for IgBLAST v1.9. Reads were filtered out if the reads had weak V/J assignments (E-value above 1e-6), no CDR3, stop codons, out-of-frame junctions, or ambiguous translated residues. V3J clonotypes were defined as sequences sharing the same inferred V gene, J gene, and CDR3 amino acid sequence. Percentage overlap between repertoires was computed as shared unique clonotypes divided by the size of the smaller repertoire. RTK rarefaction, the Chao1 estimator, and Recon v2.1 estimates of unobserved clonotypes were used to assess repertoire richness. For all TCRbeta clonotypes obtained by the gDNA method from a handful of donors, generation probabilities were computed with OLGA. TCRdb re-hosts the immuneACCESS table, in-frame sequences only. Its copies lack some clones; in the studies checked, an unresolved V gene accounts for under half of them, and the cause for the rest is not known. The DNA gave D and trimming, while V, J and clone size come from that table. The sample records 2 million or so clones, about 95% of which are singletons. The ten largest clones add up to approximately 1.2% of the sample.

Note on this clone: What antigen it recognizes has not been identified. No base-level quality is on record; no much larger clone is a single base apart.

This receptor chain uses TRBV4-1 and TRBJ2-7, with no D gene named confidently. Sequencing input: naive CD8+ T cells sorted from blood. The cell subset or site label here, explained by the study, means: CD45RA+CCR7+. The sequence derives from a man aged 18 to 29 in good health. The sequenced DNA: TGCGCCAGCAGCCAAGATCCCCATCCGGGTTACGAGCAGTACTTC. Translated, it reads CASSQDPHPGYEQYF.